This T cell receptor beta chain was sequenced in a study of identical twins. CDR1 is SEHNR and CDR2 is FQNEAQ in the germline V gene (reference sequence). The CDR3 runs to 14 residues. The ends lost 5 bases at V and 9 bases at J; junction bases unmatched: 9. TCRdb recomputed calls from the 5' RACE reads with MiXCR, one row per CDR3 protein. The sample lists some 500,000 distinct CDR3 sequences; 13% to 15% were seen once. A remark on this clonotype: Its antigen is not known.

Whole-study results and caveats: One should note that invariant MAIT and iNKT cells could partly confound zero-insertion analyses. Carriage of fewer insertions was seen in abundant cord blood beta clonotypes, whereas memory repertoires showed none.

The same data also contributed to another study, on yellow fever vaccine responses in identical twins.

Input material: CD4+ T cells sorted from blood. The clonotype comes from a woman under 30 in good health. The chain couples TRBV7-9 to TRBJ2-1; 8 bases map to TRBD2. The CDR3 nucleotides read TGTGCCAGCAGCCAGTTAGCGGGGTTAGTTGAGCAGTTCTTC. Encoded protein: CASSQLAGLVEQFF.